The TCR beta chain described here comes from a study of cytomegalovirus exposure and HLA in healthy donors. Overall study context: Most donors, 70% to 85% of a few hundred genotyped, fell in the Caucasian-associated ancestry cluster. Study observations and caveats: Earlier results showed most TCR beta V segments being productive about 87% or about 30% of the time. Rare TCR sequences dominated, though some public TCRs recurred in many donors.

PCR amplification relied on 60 Vbeta primers (plus 13 Jbeta primers). Assay used: immunoSEQ multiplex PCR; TCRdb lists only in-frame clones, some missing. In the table there are tens of thousands of clones, about four fifths of which are singletons. The junction had 9 bases not matched to a gene; V was cut back by 0 bases and J by 7 bases. The CDR3 spans 15 residues. CDR1 is MNHEY and CDR2 is SVGAGI in the germline V gene. For this clone: Antigen specificity is unknown.

V gene TRBV6-5 combines with J gene TRBJ2-7; 7 nucleotides match TRBD2. Input material: PBMCs. This TCR derives from a man younger than 35 in good health and CMV-seropositive. CDR3: CASSYSIASGGEQYF. The DNA of the CDR3 is TGTGCCAGCAGTTACTCGATCGCTAGCGGAGGGGAGCAGTACTTC.